The 29 T cell receptor beta chains given below trace back to one sample, sequenced in a study of blood T cell repertoires in COVID-19. Sequenced by immunoSEQ multiplex PCR; TCRdb stores in-frame clones only, minus some. The repertoire holds about 310,000 clones, with around 87% as singletons. Sequencing was performed on peripheral blood. These receptors were collected from a man between 50 and 59 years old with active or convalescent COVID-19.

This clone was picked up one time. V usage is TRBV7-3 and J usage is TRBJ2-1; D remains unclear. The CDR3 runs 14 residues. The germline V gene encodes CDR1 SGHTA and CDR2 FQGTGA. With 3 bases removed from V and 6 bases from J, the gap between germline ends came to 12 bases. CDR3 bases: TGTGCCAGCAGCTTTGGAACTGCGGTCAATGAGCAGTTCTTC. Encoded protein: CASSFGTAVNEQFF.

The V and J genes are TRBV4-2 and TRBJ1-3; no reliable D call. The CDR3 is 16 amino acids. CDR1 is LGHNA and CDR2 is YNFKEQ in the germline V gene. The ends were cut back, 1 base at V and 0 bases at J, with 10 bases in the middle. CDR3 sequence (DNA): TGTGCCAGCAGCCAAGGCGGGAGGTTCTCTGGAAACACCATATATTTT. Translating it yields CASSQGGRFSGNTIYF.

Here the CDR3 DNA reads TGTGCCAGCAGCTTAGGGCACGTCTACGAGCAGTACTTC. It specifies CASSLGHVYEQYF. The chain joins TRBV7-9 to TRBJ2-7; the D is unclear. CDR3 size: 13 residues. The germline CDR1 and CDR2 sequences are SEHNR and FQNEAQ (reference sequence). Trimming took 1 base from V and 3 from J, leaving 7 bases between them.

The rearrangement uses TRBV28 and TRBJ1-2; 8 bases are a match to TRBD1. V was clipped by 3 bases and J by 1 base; unmatched bases: 1. Germline CDR1 reads MDHEN; CDR2 reads SYDVKM. The CDR3 runs 14 residues. The CDR3 loop is CASSFGQGNYGYTF. Written as DNA, the CDR3 is TGTGCCAGCAGTTTCGGACAGGGTAACTATGGCTACACCTTC.

The table lists this clone with a few counts. The V call is TRBV6-1, the J call TRBJ1-2; D is perhaps TRBD1 (5 bases). CDR3 length: 15 residues. Trimming removed 2 bases from V and 4 bases from J, with 14 bases in between. Looked up from germline, CDR1 is MNHNS and CDR2 is SASEGT. CDR3 DNA sequence: TGTGCCAGCAGTGAACGTGGCGACAGCTCCTATGGCTACACCTTC. Translated, it gives CASSERGDSSYGYTF.

Written as DNA, the CDR3 is TGTGCCAGCAGTGTGGGGGGGGCGTTAGCTCATTTTCGGCCAGATACGCAGTATTTT. Residues: CASSVGGALAHFRPDTQYF. The V and J genes are TRBV2 and TRBJ2-3; a possible D gene is TRBD2 (7 bases). The germline CDR1 and CDR2 sequences are SNHLY and FYNNEI. The CDR3 consists of 19 residues. The V end lost 4 bases, the J end lost 4 bases, and 27 bases lay between the germline ends.

The chain has TRBV5-1 and TRBJ2-5; tentatively, D is TRBD1 (5 bases). CDR1 and CDR2 (germline): SGHRS, YFSETQ. Trimming shortened V by 1 base and J by 5 bases, and 12 bases separated the two germline ends. The CDR3 totals 14 residues. In DNA, the CDR3 is TGCGCCAGCAGCTTGCCAAGGGGAAGCGAGACCCAGTACTTC. Translating gives CASSLPRGSETQYF.

In nucleotides, the CDR3 is TGTGCCAGCAGTCGACAGGTTGATGGCTACACCTTC. This translates into CASSRQVDGYTF. The gene calls are TRBV6-2 or TRBV6-3 and TRBJ1-2; tentatively, D is TRBD1 (6 bases). With 5 bases removed from V and 6 bases from J, the gap between germline ends came to 10 bases. The CDR3 runs 12 residues. Germline V lookup: CDR1 MNHEY, CDR2 SVGEGT.

The V and J genes are TRBV10-3 and TRBJ2-4, with a weak D call TRBD2 (6 bases). The V end was cut by 8 bases, the J end by 7 bases, with 12 bases between. The CDR3 contains 12 residues. Per the germline V gene, CDR1 is ENHRY and CDR2 is SYGVKD. CDR3 sequence: CAIGTSGNIQYF. For the CDR3, the DNA is TGTGCCATCGGGACTTCCGGGAACATTCAGTACTTC.

The chain links TRBV6-5 to TRBJ2-7; TRBD1 aligns across 7 bases. Germline V gene lookup returns CDR1 MNHEY and CDR2 SVGAGI. This CDR3 spans 14 amino acids. With V trimmed by 10 bases and J by 0 bases, 9 bases remained unmatched. This chain's CDR3 is CATRQGLSSYEQYF. The CDR3 coding sequence is TGTGCCACCCGACAGGGTCTAAGCTCCTACGAGCAGTACTTC.

V and J are TRBV28 and TRBJ1-5; D is possibly TRBD1 (6 bases). CDR1 MDHEN and CDR2 SYDVKM come from the germline V gene. Trimming pared 6 bases from V and 5 bases from J, leaving 14 bases between. The CDR3 sequence is 14 residues long. The CDR3 sequence: CASRPTGWYQPQHF. The CDR3 nucleotides read TGTGCCAGCAGGCCGACAGGCTGGTATCAGCCCCAGCATTTT.

The V and J genes are TRBV4-2 and TRBJ2-1; 9 nucleotides match TRBD2. Trimming at V came to 2 bases and at J to 0 bases, leaving 14 bases not matched to a gene. CDR1 and CDR2 (germline): LGHNA, YNFKEQ. The CDR3 has 20 residues. The CDR3 nucleotides read TGTGCCAGCAGCCAATCTCCGGGACTAGCCCCTCGAAGCTCCTACAATGAGCAGTTCTTC. Translated: CASSQSPGLAPRSSYNEQFF.

This clone was recorded only once. The CDR3 spells CASSVTSGAYNEQFF. CDR3 bases: TGTGCCAGCAGCGTAACTAGCGGCGCCTACAATGAGCAGTTCTTC. This sequence joins TRBV9 and TRBJ2-1, with TRBD2 matching 8 bases. The CDR3 loop spans 15 amino acids. Germline assignment: CDR1 SGDLS and CDR2 YYNGEE. With V trimmed by 1 base and J by 2 bases, 2 bases remained unmatched. The full variable domain, its missing parts supplied by reference TRBV9 and TRBJ2-1, is DSGVTQTPKHLITATGQRVTLRCSPRSGDLSVYWYQQSLDQGLQFLIQYYNGEERAKGNILERFSAQQFPDLHSELNLSSLELGDSALYFCASSVTSGAYNEQFFGPGTRLTVL.

V and J are TRBV14 and TRBJ1-5; no clear D. The V end was cut by 0 bases, the J end by 4 bases, with 4 bases between. The CDR3 has 13 amino acids. Germline CDR1 is SGHDN and CDR2 is FVKESK. CDR3: CASSQDQNQPQHF. Here the CDR3 DNA reads TGTGCCAGCAGCCAAGACCAGAATCAGCCCCAGCATTTT.

J is TRBJ2-5 and V is TRBV29-1, with 8 bases that match TRBD2. Germline V gene data show CDR1 as SQVTM and CDR2 as ANQGSEA. The CDR3 covers 15 residues. Trimming removed 4 bases from V and 3 bases from J; junction bases left unmatched: 10. The CDR3 loop is CSVVSGSRREETQYF. The CDR3 DNA reads TGCAGCGTTGTGAGCGGGAGTCGCCGTGAAGAGACCCAGTACTTC.

The chain links TRBV6-5 to TRBJ1-6; TRBD1 might be the D (5 bases). V lost 0 bases and J lost 9, with 12 bases in between. The CDR3 is 15 amino acids. Germline CDR1 reads MNHEY; CDR2 reads SVGAGI. The CDR3 bases are TGTGCCAGCAGTTACTCGGGGGGAATAGGTTCACCCCTCCACTTT. It is translated as CASSYSGGIGSPLHF.

The chain uses TRBV6-6 and TRBJ1-2, with a tentative D call TRBD1 (5 bases). The germline gives CDR1 MNHNY, CDR2 SVGAGI (reference sequence). V shed 8 bases and J shed 11 bases, with 24 bases lying between them. CDR3 length: 14 amino acids. CDR3 region: CASRPPRQWEGYTF. DNA for the CDR3: TGTGCCAGCCGTCCTCCCCGACAGTGGGAAGGGTACACCTTC.

CDR3 residues: CASSEYGDTQHF. The CDR3 DNA is TGTGCCAGCAGTGAATATGGGGACACCCAGCATTTT. The rearrangement links TRBV2 to TRBJ1-5; TRBD1 is a possible D gene (6 bases). V gave up 2 bases and J gave up 11 bases, with 10 bases separating them. From germline, CDR1 is SNHLY and CDR2 FYNNEI. The CDR3 covers 12 residues.

V is TRBV29-1 and J is TRBJ2-1, with 15 bases identical to TRBD2. V lost 5 bases and J lost 4; bases outside the gene matches: 3. CDR3 length: 15 amino acids. CDR1 and CDR2 (germline): SQVTM, ANQGSEA. DNA of the CDR3: TGCAGCGTTCATGGGACTAGCGGGAGGTACAATGAGCAGTTCTTC. It translates to CSVHGTSGRYNEQFF.

The chain is built from TRBV28 and TRBJ2-4; 8 bases match TRBD1. This CDR3 spans 15 amino acids. The junction had 8 bases not matched to a gene; V was cut back by 2 bases and J by 8 bases. Germline V gives CDR1 MDHEN, CDR2 SYDVKM. The CDR3 nucleotides are TGTGCCAGCAGTTTAGCTGGACAGGGACCGTACATTCAGTACTTC. Translating it yields CASSLAGQGPYIQYF.

The rearrangement joins TRBV28 to TRBJ1-1, with D possibly being TRBD1 (5 bases). The V gene's germline CDR1 is MDHEN and CDR2 SYDVKM. This CDR3 is built from 11 residues. The V gene lost 6 bases and the J gene lost 6 bases, with 8 bases spanning the gap. The CDR3, as DNA: TGTGCCAGCAGGGGAGGGGCTGAAGCTTTCTTT. Its protein is CASRGGAEAFF.

The gene calls are TRBV9 and TRBJ2-4, with a weak D call TRBD1 (5 bases). CDR1 SGDLS and CDR2 YYNGEE come from the germline V gene. The CDR3 is 15 amino acids. Trimming took 0 bases from V and 0 from J, leaving 7 bases between them. The chain's CDR3 is CASSVGQGAKNIQYF. The CDR3 DNA reads as TGTGCCAGCAGCGTAGGTCAGGGAGCCAAAAACATTCAGTACTTC.

V and J are TRBV5-5 and TRBJ2-7; D possibly corresponds to TRBD2 (5 bases). This CDR3 region has 14 residues. V dropped 1 base and J dropped 4 bases, with 12 bases sitting between them. In germline, CDR1 is SGHKS, CDR2 YYEKEE (reference sequence). CDR3 coding DNA: TGTGCCAGCAGCTTGTACGGGAATTGGTACGAGCAGTACTTC. Amino acid sequence: CASSLYGNWYEQYF.

The genes are TRBV6-5 and TRBJ2-7, with D perhaps matching TRBD1 (7 bases). The ends were cut back, 8 bases at V and 7 bases at J, with 21 bases in the middle. The CDR3 is 14 amino acids. Germline values: CDR1 MNHEY, CDR2 SVGAGI. The CDR3 protein is CASAGGGGLGEQYF. Here the CDR3 DNA reads TGTGCCAGCGCAGGCGGAGGGGGCCTAGGGGAGCAGTACTTC.

The chain couples TRBV27 to TRBJ1-1; D is unresolved. Between the trimmed V and J ends, which lost 2 bases and 0 bases, there was a span of 10 bases. Germline V gene lookup returns CDR1 MNHEY and CDR2 SMNVEV (reference sequence). CDR3 length: 15 amino acids. The CDR3 DNA follows: TGTGCCAGCAGTTTACAGGCAGAAATGAACACTGAAGCTTTCTTT. It specifies CASSLQAEMNTEAFF.

The chain is built from TRBV9 and TRBJ2-3, with D maybe TRBD2 (6 bases). V dropped 4 bases and J dropped 4 bases, with 10 bases sitting between them. CDR1 and CDR2 from the germline V gene are SGDLS and YYNGEE. The CDR3 is 13 residues long. CDR3 residues: CASSWREADTQYF. CDR3 coding DNA: TGTGCCAGCAGCTGGCGGGAAGCAGATACGCAGTATTTT.

This chain links TRBV19 with TRBJ1-2, with D perhaps TRBD1 (6 bases). CDR3 length equals 15 residues. In germline, CDR1 is LNHDA, CDR2 SQIVND (reference sequence). The ends were cut back, 7 bases at V and 3 bases at J, with 18 bases in the middle. For the CDR3, the DNA is TGTGCCAGTAACGATAACAGGGCCCGCTACTATGGCTACACCTTC. This encodes CASNDNRARYYGYTF. Full variable domain (rest looked up from reference TRBV19 and TRBJ1-2): DGGITQSPKYLFRKEGQNVTLSCEQNLNHDAMYWYRQDPGQGLRLIYYSQIVNDFQKGDIAEGYSVSREKKESFPLTVTSAQKNPTAFYLCASNDNRARYYGYTFGSGTRLTVV.

This clone has only a few counts. The chain employs TRBV28 and TRBJ1-2; 9 positions match TRBD1. The CDR3 has 13 residues. V shed 7 bases and J 8 bases; nucleotides not matched to a gene: 8. CDR1 is MDHEN and CDR2 is SYDVKM in the germline V gene. The CDR3 DNA sequence: TGTGCCAGCACCCCGGGACAGGGCAAGGGCTACACCTTC. Amino acid sequence: CASTPGQGKGYTF.

This clone was picked up a small number of times. V usage is TRBV5-6 and J usage is TRBJ1-4; maybe TRBD1 (6 bases). Germline V CDR1 and CDR2: SGHDT, YYEEEE. CDR3 length: 14 amino acids. The ends were cut back, 4 bases at V and 3 bases at J, with 10 bases in the middle. CDR3 nucleotides: TGTGCCAGCAGCCGACAGGACCCTAATGAAAAACTGTTTTTT. Its protein product is CASSRQDPNEKLFF.